These 30 T cell receptor beta chains originate from one sample sequenced in a study of human T cells and chemical hapten exposure. TCRdb re-called the RACE reads through MiXCR, storing one row per CDR3 protein. Among some 42,000 distinct CDR3 sequences listed, 9.5% to 10% were seen once. Specified time point: patch test 2, 6 weeks after DPC sensitization. Treatment indicated: therapeutic diphenylcyclopropenone sensitization with weekly scalp DPC. The total RNA was obtained from whole blood that was not fractionated. The sample consisted of whole blood, taken in connection with sensitization to the hapten diphenylcyclopropenone (DPC). Receptor source: a woman aged 25 to 39 with alopecia areata. Some clones in this sample may be carry-over from other donors' samples.

The chain couples TRBV29-1 to TRBJ2-7; 7 bases map to TRBD1. The J segment lost 0 bases and the V segment lost 7 bases, leaving 6 bases of the junction unmatched. Germline lookup yields CDR1 SQVTM and CDR2 ANQGSEA. There are 13 residues in the CDR3. Here the CDR3 reads CSGRQGNSYEQYF. In nucleotides, the CDR3 is TGCAGCGGTAGACAGGGAAACTCCTACGAGCAGTACTTC.

The CDR3 sequence: CASNEGQGRGEKLFF. The DNA for the CDR3 is TGCGCCAGCAATGAAGGACAGGGCCGAGGTGAAAAACTGTTTTTT. The rearrangement joins TRBV5-1 to TRBJ1-4, with TRBD1 matching 8 bases. The V gene end was trimmed by 6 bases and the J gene end by 7 bases; junction bases not matched to a gene: 11. This CDR3 region has 15 residues. Per germline, CDR1 SGHRS and CDR2 YFSETQ.

The chain recombines TRBV18 with TRBJ2-2; D is ambiguous. The CDR3 extends over 13 amino acids. V gave up 0 bases and J gave up 6 bases, with 5 bases separating them. CDR1 and CDR2 from the germline V gene are KGHSH and LQKENI. CDR3 in amino acids: CASSPPTSGELFF. The CDR3 nucleotides read TGTGCCAGCTCACCACCTACATCCGGGGAGCTGTTTTTT.

This clonotype was seen a handful of times. This chain links TRBV28 with TRBJ1-5; perhaps TRBD1 as D (5 bases). Germline loops: CDR1 MDHEN, CDR2 SYDVKM. The CDR3 contains 13 residues. Trimming pared 6 bases from V and 7 bases from J, leaving 13 bases between. CDR3 region: CASRPGTFQPQHF. The CDR3 bases are TGTGCCAGCAGACCAGGGACCTTCCAGCCCCAGCATTTT.

This clonotype was counted only a few times. This chain's CDR3 is CASSPFWMTNEQFF. In DNA, the CDR3 is TGTGCCAGCTCTCCATTTTGGATGACCAATGAGCAGTTCTTC. The chain combines TRBV11-2 with TRBJ2-1; the D is unclear. There are 14 residues in the CDR3. CDR1 SGHAT and CDR2 FQNNGV come from the germline V gene. The V end was cut by 8 bases, the J end by 6 bases, with 17 bases between.

In its sample, this clonotype was seen many times. The CDR3 region is CSAGTGVTNEKLFF. In DNA, the CDR3 is TGCAGCGCCGGGACAGGGGTCACTAATGAAAAACTGTTTTTT. This chain links TRBV29-1 with TRBJ1-4; 10 bases map to TRBD1. The V gene end was trimmed by 7 bases and the J gene end by 2 bases; junction bases not matched to a gene: 4. This CDR3 contains 14 residues. The germline V gene encodes CDR1 SQVTM and CDR2 ANQGSEA.

This clonotype is labeled medium-sized. The rearrangement joins TRBV7-2 to TRBJ2-5, with D possibly being TRBD1 (5 bases). CDR3 size: 15 residues. With 1 base removed from V and 0 bases from J, the gap between germline ends came to 9 bases. Germline loops: CDR1 SGHTA, CDR2 FQGNSA. CDR3 loop: CASSLVSGNQETQYF. DNA for the CDR3: TGTGCCAGCAGCTTAGTTTCAGGGAACCAAGAGACCCAGTACTTC.

There are a few counts of this clonotype. This chain joins TRBV5-1 and TRBJ2-7, with TRBD1 identical over 11 bases. V lost 3 bases and J lost 2; bases outside the gene matches: 1. Germline CDR1 reads SGHRS; CDR2 reads YFSETQ. CDR3 length: 14 amino acids. The chain's CDR3 is CASSSGQGAYEQYF. The CDR3 DNA sequence: TGCGCCAGCAGCTCGGGACAGGGGGCCTACGAGCAGTACTTC.

V usage is TRBV3-1 and J usage is TRBJ2-7; TRBD2 is a possible D gene (5 bases). The ends were cut back, 1 base at V and 2 bases at J, with 9 bases in the middle. The CDR3 sequence is 14 residues long. Germline V gene sequence: CDR1 LGHDT, CDR2 YNNKEL (reference sequence). The CDR3 DNA sequence: TGTGCCAGCAGCCAAGGGACTTTAACCTACGAGCAGTACTTC. Encoded protein: CASSQGTLTYEQYF.

The chain carries TRBV6-6 and TRBJ2-2; 7 bases line up with TRBD2. The CDR3 contains 16 residues. Germline assignment: CDR1 MNHNY and CDR2 SVGAGI (reference sequence). Trimming cost V 7 bases and J 3 bases; bases outside gene matches: 11. The CDR3: CASIASGRADTGELFF. In DNA, the CDR3 is TGTGCCAGCATTGCTTCGGGGAGGGCGGACACCGGGGAGCTGTTTTTT.

This clonotype was picked up many times. This chain links TRBV27 with TRBJ1-4, with D possibly TRBD1 on 6 matching bases. Germline-derived CDR1 and CDR2 are MNHEY and SMNVEV (reference sequence). CDR3 length: 15 amino acids. V gave up 5 bases and J gave up 4 bases, with 14 bases separating them. CDR3 coding DNA: TGTGCCAGCAGTCCCCTGACAGGCATTAATGAAAAACTGTTTTTT. Translating gives CASSPLTGINEKLFF.

The chain couples TRBV19 to TRBJ2-2; D uncertain. CDR1 and CDR2 from the germline V gene are LNHDA and SQIVND (reference sequence). Trimming cost V 3 bases and J 3 bases, with 8 bases left between them. The CDR3 sequence is 14 residues long. This chain's CDR3 is CASSMIGYTGELFF. The CDR3 DNA is TGTGCCAGTAGTATGATCGGATACACCGGGGAGCTGTTTTTT.

This chain joins TRBV6-4 and TRBJ2-3, with 11 bases fitting TRBD2. V shed 3 bases, J shed 2 bases, and the junction held 1 base outside the gene matches. The CDR3 length is 15 residues. Germline values: CDR1 MRHNA, CDR2 SNTAGT. The CDR3 DNA is TGTGCCAGCAGTGATAGCGGGGGGGCCACAGATACGCAGTATTTT. Translated, it gives CASSDSGGATDTQYF.

J is TRBJ2-5 and V is TRBV7-3, with no clear D. The CDR3 contains 13 residues. V lost 3 bases to trimming and J lost 5 bases, with 10 bases between them. Germline CDR1 reads SGHTA; CDR2 reads FQGTGA. This chain's CDR3 is CASSLGVWETQYF. For the CDR3, the DNA is TGTGCCAGCAGCTTGGGTGTGTGGGAGACCCAGTACTTC.

This clonotype has just a few counts. Germline is not matched at one junction end, which may reflect a read error. The chain combines TRBV28 with TRBJ2-1; 8 nucleotides align to TRBD2. This CDR3 is 12 amino acids long. Germline assignment: CDR1 MDHEN and CDR2 SYDVKM. This CDR3 reads CASSRTSHERFF. The CDR3 nucleotides read TGTGCCAGCAGCCGGACTAGCCATGAGCGGTTCTTC.

This clonotype occurred a few times. The CDR3 DNA follows: TGCAGCGGACAAGCAAGGACACTGAACACTGAAGCTTTCTTT. It codes for CSGQARTLNTEAFF. This chain uses TRBV29-1 with TRBJ1-1; possible D gene TRBD1, 5 bases. The CDR3 contains 14 residues. Germline CDR1 SQVTM, CDR2 ANQGSEA. V was shortened by 7 bases and J by 0 bases, with 15 bases between the two germline ends. The full variable domain, rest sourced from reference TRBV29-1 and TRBJ1-1, is SAVISQKPSRDICQRGTSLTIQCQVDSQVTMMFWYRQQPGQSLTLIATANQGSEATYESGFVIDKFPISRPNLTFSTLTVSNMSPEDSSIYLCSGQARTLNTEAFFGQGTRLTVV.

This clonotype was seen many times. V and J are TRBV2 and TRBJ2-6; D may be TRBD1 (6 bases). The CDR3 has 18 amino acids. CDR1 is SNHLY and CDR2 is FYNNEI in the germline V gene. V lost 8 bases, J lost 2 bases, and 22 bases lay in between. CDR3 in DNA: TGTGCCAGCCCGAAAGGAGAGGGCAGGGGAGCTGGGGCCAACGTCCTGACTTTC. Translating it yields CASPKGEGRGAGANVLTF.

By proportion, this clonotype is large. The V call is TRBV11-2, the J call TRBJ2-2; D possibly uses TRBD1 or TRBD2 (5 bases each). CDR1 and CDR2 from the germline V gene are SGHAT and FQNNGV. V lost 5 bases and J lost 4, with 20 bases in between. The CDR3 length is 17 residues. In DNA, the CDR3 is TGTGCCAGCAGCACCAACCAGGGCCCCGGGGTCACCGGGGAGCTGTTTTTT. Residues: CASSTNQGPGVTGELFF.

V gene TRBV6-1 combines with J gene TRBJ1-6; D remains ambiguous. Trimming pared 4 bases from V and 7 bases from J, leaving 11 bases between. CDR3 length: 14 amino acids. Germline-derived CDR1 and CDR2 are MNHNS and SASEGT. The CDR3 DNA sequence: TGTGCCAGCAGTGTGCAGATCGGGAATTCACCCCTCCACTTT. It is translated as CASSVQIGNSPLHF.

There are many counts of this clonotype. This rearrangement joins TRBV6-5 to TRBJ1-3, with 9 bases identical to TRBD1. The CDR3 spans 16 residues. V lost 10 bases and J lost 0; bases outside the gene matches: 10. Per the germline V gene, CDR1 is MNHEY and CDR2 is SVGAGI. Here the CDR3 reads CATAPGQGYSGNTIYF. Here the CDR3 DNA reads TGTGCCACGGCCCCGGGACAGGGCTACTCTGGAAACACCATATATTTT.

The chain employs TRBV12-3 or TRBV12-4 and TRBJ1-3, with a possible D match to TRBD1 (6 bases). V was cut by 1 base and J by 7 bases, with 20 bases left in between. CDR3 size: 17 residues. The CDR3: CASSLGWGAAVGNTIYF. Written as DNA, the CDR3 is TGTGCCAGCAGTTTAGGATGGGGGGCTGCTGTCGGGAACACCATATATTTT.

In its sample, this clonotype was seen many times. V and J are TRBV27 and TRBJ2-5; D possibly corresponds to TRBD2 (6 bases). The CDR3 has 13 residues. CDR1 MNHEY and CDR2 SMNVEV come from the germline V gene (reference sequence). V gave up 3 bases and J gave up 3 bases, with 8 bases separating them. DNA of the CDR3: TGTGCCAGCAGTTTCGGCGGGGAAGAGACCCAGTACTTC. This codes for CASSFGGEETQYF.

V usage is TRBV5-1 and J usage is TRBJ2-1; perhaps TRBD2 as D (5 bases). From germline, CDR1 is SGHRS and CDR2 YFSETQ. V lost 4 bases, J lost 0 bases, and 17 bases lay in between. The CDR3 sequence is 17 residues long. In nucleotides, the CDR3 is TGCGCCAGCAGCCGAGGAGGCAGCCTGAGCTCCTACAATGAGCAGTTCTTC. Amino acid sequence: CASSRGGSLSSYNEQFF. Full variable domain (missing parts from reference TRBV5-1 and TRBJ2-1): KAGVTQTPRYLIKTRGQQVTLSCSPISGHRSVSWYQQTPGQGLQFLFEYFSETQRNKGNFPGRFSGRQFSNSRSEMNVSTLELGDSALYLCASSRGGSLSSYNEQFFGPGTRLTVL.

This clonotype was detected only a few times. The rearrangement links TRBV30 to TRBJ1-3; 9 bases fit TRBD1. The CDR3 loop spans 15 amino acids. The trim removed 5 bases at V and 4 bases at J, leaving 9 bases unmatched. Germline V gives CDR1 GTSNPN, CDR2 SVGIG (reference sequence). CDR3 in DNA: TGTGCCTGGGGTCGAACAGGGGGCAGGGGAAACACCATATATTTT. Translated, it gives CAWGRTGGRGNTIYF.

This clonotype has just a few counts. V is TRBV12-3 or TRBV12-4 and J is TRBJ2-5; 7 bases are a match to TRBD1. The CDR3 extends over 13 amino acids. J was trimmed by 3 bases and V by 9 bases; bases with no gene match: 7. CDR3 protein: CASTPGQKETQYF. In nucleotides, the CDR3 is TGTGCCAGTACCCCGGGACAGAAAGAGACCCAGTACTTC.

In this sample, this clonotype turned up many times. The chain employs TRBV16 and TRBJ2-7; D is ambiguous. Germline V gene sequence: CDR1 KGHSY, CDR2 FQNENV. Trimming removed 1 base at V and 9 bases at J, with 13 bases between. This CDR3 comprises 13 residues. The CDR3 DNA sequence: TGTGCCAGCAGCCAATTAGGTACTTCAGGGCAGTACTTC. Protein sequence: CASSQLGTSGQYF.

The V gene is TRBV28, the J gene TRBJ2-7; a weak D match, TRBD1 (5 bases). Germline V lookup: CDR1 MDHEN, CDR2 SYDVKM. The V end was cut by 8 bases, the J end by 2 bases, with 22 bases between. The CDR3 has 16 amino acids. The CDR3 reads CASDARGHFITYEQYF. CDR3 sequence (DNA): TGTGCCAGCGACGCAAGAGGACACTTTATTACCTACGAGCAGTACTTC.

J is TRBJ2-7 and V is TRBV27; TRBD2 agrees at 7 bases. Germline lookup yields CDR1 MNHEY and CDR2 SMNVEV (reference sequence). The V and J ends lost 0 bases and 3 bases, in that order; junction bases with no gene match: 5. The CDR3 extends over 15 amino acids. For the CDR3, the DNA is TGTGCCAGCAGTTTATCCGGGGAGGGGAACTACGAGCAGTACTTC. Translation: CASSLSGEGNYEQYF.

This clonotype was counted between two and nine times. V and J are TRBV6-6 and TRBJ1-1, with D maybe TRBD1 (6 bases). The CDR3 totals 17 residues. Germline loops: CDR1 MNHNY, CDR2 SVGAGI (reference sequence). V was pared by 6 bases and J by 1 base, with 21 bases between. CDR3 in DNA: TGTGCCAGCAGGAGATCCGTAGGGGCCAGGGGGAACACTGAAGCTTTCTTT. Encoded protein: CASRRSVGARGNTEAFF.

In this sample, this clonotype turned up a few times. The V gene is TRBV9, the J gene TRBJ2-3, with D unclear. CDR3 size: 12 residues. With 4 bases removed from V and 3 bases from J, the gap between germline ends came to 6 bases. Germline V CDR1 and CDR2: SGDLS, YYNGEE. The CDR3 loop reads CASSFRTDTQYF. The DNA for the CDR3 is TGTGCCAGCAGCTTTCGTACAGATACGCAGTATTTT.